The T cell receptor beta chain under discussion was sequenced for a study of blood T cell repertoires in COVID-19. Study background: PBMCs, B-cell-depleted T cells, or T cells were the source of the cDNA or gDNA that made up the material.

Per the germline V gene, CDR1 is ENHRY and CDR2 is SYGVKD. V lost 6 bases and J 0 bases, leaving 12 bases between the germline ends. There are 14 residues in the CDR3. Repertoires were generated with immunoSEQ multiplex PCR, while TCRdb's copy carries only in-frame clones and drops some. The data contain 300,000 or so clones, 65% to 90% of them singletons. In its sample, this clone was seen a few times. Material: PBMCs or T cells enriched from blood (not recorded which). The clonotype comes from a woman aged 18-29 years who had recovered from COVID-19. The rearrangement joins TRBV10-3 to TRBJ2-7, with D possibly TRBD2 on 6 matching bases. The CDR3 coding sequence is TGTGCCATCAGGGACCGGGACTCCTCCTACGAGCAGTACTTC. Translation: CAIRDRDSSYEQYF.